Reported below is one TCR beta chain. This clonotype came up a few times. Its antigen remains unidentified. No base quality values were provided; no much bigger clone lies one nucleotide off. TCR cDNA was made using 5'RACE template switching, a step that added a universal primer site and unique molecular identifiers. cDNA synthesis was primed from both the TCR alpha and TCR beta constant segments. Library amplification used two PCR steps, and the second PCR step added sample barcodes and sequencing adapters. Sequencing of the libraries was done on either Illumina HiSeq 2500 (2x100 bp) or NovaSeq (2x150 bp). On the study's bioinformatics: MIGEC was used to demultiplex reads and collapse the reads into UMI consensus sequences, and MiXCR was used for V(D)J alignment. Vaccine-responding clonotypes were identified with edgeR using replicate PBMC samples, with FDR below 0.01 and a log2 fold change above 5 up to day 15 being required. Each bulk clonotype received a CD4 or CD8 identity based on whether the sequenced CD4 or CD8 repertoire contained that clonotype at higher abundance. TCRdb handled the public reads itself, with Q25 trimming in fastp and clone calling in MiXCR, and kept productive beta chains. Rows with a matching CDR3 protein are joined into one entry that keeps the most common DNA and genes. These V and J calls derive from TCRdb rather than the authors' analysis. The sample profile shows more than 350,000 distinct CDR3 sequences; approximately 10% of them were found once. Clones ranked in the top ten supply roughly 18% of the sample.

The sample comes from a study of T cells after yellow fever vaccination (dated by TCRdb to between 2018 and 2020). A note on the overall study: Libraries from fractions with low cell numbers were prepared with the SMART-Seq v4 Ultra Low Input RNA kit. Bulk PBMC replicates and cell subsets were isolated from blood drawn at multiple timepoints before and after both primary and secondary immunization. Two healthy male donors made up the cohort, one aged 18 to 29 years and the other aged 30 to 40 years. To track T-cell clones before and after primary and booster YFV17D yellow fever vaccination, bulk TCR alpha and beta repertoires were sequenced longitudinally. Points the paper makes about the study in general: Only a couple of donors were included in the study, so the extent to which the findings can be generalized is limited. A small share of clonotypes was detected in both CD4 and CD8 compartments, with the overlap likely arising from convergent recombination. Computational filtering was needed because FACS-sorted repertoires could contain abundant contaminating clonotypes from the bulk population. After the booster, most clones that had expanded after primary vaccination were detected again (approximately 95% of CD4 and 88% of CD8), suggesting broad maintenance of memory. The secondary T-cell response was found to be weaker but faster than the primary response, with a peak reached on day 5 rather than on day 15.

In the paper's terms, the treatment or condition label means: live attenuated yellow fever vaccine strain. At each blood-draw timepoint, two biological replicates of bulk PBMCs were collected. A standard Ficoll-Paque protocol was used to isolate PBMCs from peripheral blood. TriZol was used to extract RNA from bulk PBMCs, CD4 and CD8 fractions, and dextramer-positive and dextramer-negative fractions. CDR1 and CDR2 were assigned from the germline V gene as SGHVS and FQNEAQ. Trimming removed 4 bases from V and 1 base from J, leaving 16 bases between the germline ends. From its cysteine to its phenylalanine, the CDR3 spans 16 amino acids. Only the CDR3 part of the read is kept: 48 bases, read in frame from the first base.

The chain employs TRBV7-8 and TRBJ2-5; the D assignment is uncertain and may be TRBD1 or TRBD2, with 5 bases supporting each. This sequence was found in a man aged 18 to 35 who received the YFV17D yellow fever vaccine. The source was PBMCs, collected on the day of the first yellow fever vaccination. Read as DNA, the sequence is TGTGCCAGCAGCTACACACGAGGGACCATCCAAGAGACCCAGTACTTC. The resulting protein is CASSYTRGTIQETQYF.